These 31 T cell receptor beta chains originate from one sample sequenced in a study of shared clonotypes between healthy human individuals. The assay was immunoSEQ multiplex PCR, and TCRdb's table has in-frame clones only and misses some. The sample carries approximately 620,000 clones, around 97% recorded once. What was sequenced was naive CD4+ T cells sorted from blood. Subset of the sample: CD45RA+ positively selected. These receptors all stem from a woman aged 25 to 39 in good health.

Here the CDR3 reads CASRTLAAALYEQYF. CDR3 in DNA: TGTGCCAGCAGGACACTAGCGGCCGCACTCTACGAGCAGTACTTC. The chain has TRBV28 and TRBJ2-7, with TRBD2 matching 8 bases. CDR3 length: 15 residues. CDR1 is MDHEN, CDR2 SYDVKM, per germline. With 6 bases clipped from V and 3 bases from J, the junction kept 10 bases outside the gene matches.

J is TRBJ2-1 and V is TRBV5-1; TRBD1 matches at 7 bases. The CDR3 spans 15 residues. The V and J ends lost 0 bases and 3 bases, in that order; junction bases with no gene match: 3. CDR1 is SGHRS, CDR2 YFSETQ, per germline. The CDR3 region is CASSLGTGVYNEQFF. CDR3 nucleotides: TGCGCCAGCAGCTTGGGTACAGGGGTCTACAATGAGCAGTTCTTC.

This chain joins TRBV6-6 and TRBJ1-1, with 8 bases that match TRBD1. This CDR3 spans 15 amino acids. The germline V gene encodes CDR1 MNHNY and CDR2 SVGAGI (reference sequence). The J segment lost 1 base and the V segment lost 2 bases, leaving 3 bases of the junction unmatched. The chain's CDR3 is CASSYRGQGNTEAFF. CDR3 bases: TGTGCCAGCAGTTACCGCGGACAGGGGAACACTGAAGCTTTCTTT.

This chain uses TRBV29-1 with TRBJ2-1, with TRBD1 matching over 9 bases. With 5 bases clipped from V and 9 bases from J, the junction kept 11 bases outside the gene matches. The CDR3 is 14 residues long. The germline V gene has CDR1 SQVTM and CDR2 ANQGSEA. CDR3 region: CSVRLRTGAGEQFF. The CDR3 DNA is TGCAGCGTTCGTCTGAGGACAGGGGCGGGTGAGCAGTTCTTC.

J is TRBJ2-5 and V is TRBV9; no clear D gene. Germline loops: CDR1 SGDLS, CDR2 YYNGEE. Trimming cost V 0 bases and J 1 base, with 13 bases left between them. This CDR3 spans 16 amino acids. CDR3 residues: CASSVGVGWGQETQYF. The DNA for the CDR3 is TGTGCCAGCAGCGTAGGTGTGGGATGGGGCCAAGAGACCCAGTACTTC.

In its sample, this clone was seen once. CDR3 region: CASSQDSRAGVDTGELFF. The CDR3 DNA follows: TGCGCCAGCAGCCAAGATTCCCGGGCGGGAGTCGACACCGGGGAGCTGTTTTTT. V and J are TRBV4-1 and TRBJ2-2, with TRBD2 identical over 7 bases. Germline values: CDR1 MGHRA, CDR2 YSYEKL. The CDR3 has 18 residues. Trimming at V came to 0 bases and at J to 3 bases, leaving 10 bases not matched to a gene.

The chain carries TRBV2 and TRBJ1-4, with D maybe TRBD1 (5 bases). Germline V gene sequence: CDR1 SNHLY, CDR2 FYNNEI. CDR3 size: 11 residues. V lost 11 bases to trimming and J lost 7 bases, with 11 bases between them. The CDR3 coding sequence is TGTGCCGGGATGGGGGGTGAAAAACTGTTTTTT. Translated: CAGMGGEKLFF.

This clone was found once. The rearrangement uses TRBV10-3 and TRBJ2-7, with D uncertain. Germline V gene sequence: CDR1 ENHRY, CDR2 SYGVKD. Trimming removed 3 bases at V and 9 bases at J, with 9 bases between. The length of the CDR3 is 11 residues. Here the CDR3 reads CAISEASGQYF. As DNA, the CDR3 is TGTGCCATCAGTGAAGCCTCCGGGCAGTACTTC.

This rearrangement joins TRBV19 to TRBJ2-7, with 9 positions matching TRBD2. The V gene end was trimmed by 6 bases and the J gene end by 3 bases; junction bases not matched to a gene: 9. Germline CDR1 LNHDA, CDR2 SQIVND (reference sequence). CDR3 length: 15 amino acids. In DNA form, the CDR3 reads TGTGCCAGTAGGAACCAAGCGGGAGGCCTCTACGAGCAGTACTTC. This encodes CASRNQAGGLYEQYF.

The chain joins TRBV29-1 to TRBJ1-3, with D perhaps TRBD1 (5 bases). The CDR3 runs 14 residues. Germline CDR1 reads SQVTM; CDR2 reads ANQGSEA. Trimming pared 1 base from V and 1 base from J, leaving 8 bases between. CDR3 protein: CSVEGTMSGNTIYF. Written as DNA, the CDR3 is TGCAGCGTTGAAGGGACAATGTCTGGAAACACCATATATTTT.

This chain connects TRBV4-1 to TRBJ2-2, with 9 bases aligning to TRBD2. CDR1 and CDR2 (germline): MGHRA, YSYEKL. CDR3 length equals 16 residues. The trim removed 0 bases at V and 5 bases at J, leaving 4 bases unmatched. The CDR3 is CASSQDALAGTGELFF. In nucleotides, the CDR3 is TGCGCCAGCAGCCAAGACGCGCTAGCGGGAACCGGGGAGCTGTTTTTT.

The V and J genes are TRBV21-1 and TRBJ1-1. TRBV21-1 is listed as a pseudogene. This CDR3 spans 11 amino acids. The CDR3 sequence: CATWGNTEAFF. The DNA for the CDR3 is TGTGCCACATGGGGGAACACTGAAGCTTTCTTT.

The gene calls are TRBV7-9 and TRBJ2-7, with D possibly matching TRBD1 (5 bases). CDR3 size: 19 residues. V was pared by 3 bases and J by 6 bases, with 30 bases between. The germline CDR1 and CDR2 sequences are SEHNR and FQNEAQ (reference sequence). CDR3 residues: CASSFSPHRRRQGTGEQYF. CDR3 coding DNA: TGTGCCAGCAGCTTTTCTCCCCACAGACGTAGGCAGGGCACCGGCGAGCAGTACTTC.

This chain joins TRBV18 and TRBJ2-5, with 9 nucleotides matching TRBD1. The CDR3 is made up of 17 amino acids. The junction had 14 bases not matched to a gene; V was cut back by 3 bases and J by 6 bases. CDR1 KGHSH and CDR2 LQKENI come from the germline V gene. The CDR3: CASSPYETGGKGKTQYF. In DNA form, the CDR3 reads TGTGCCAGCTCACCGTATGAAACAGGGGGCAAAGGAAAGACCCAGTACTTC.

The table lists this clone with a few counts. The V and J genes are TRBV7-3 and TRBJ1-2, with 7 bases matching TRBD1. CDR3 size: 15 residues. Trimming at V came to 5 bases and at J to 8 bases, leaving 14 bases not matched to a gene. Germline assignment: CDR1 SGHTA and CDR2 FQGTGA. The CDR3 region is CASSPQGEGGEGYTF. CDR3 DNA: TGTGCCAGCAGCCCCCAGGGGGAGGGAGGAGAGGGCTACACCTTC.

This clone was seen a single time. The rearrangement uses TRBV5-1 and TRBJ2-7; 10 bases line up with TRBD2. CDR3 length equals 17 residues. Germline V lookup: CDR1 SGHRS, CDR2 YFSETQ. Germline trimming cut 4 bases from V and 1 base from J; bases unmatched to any gene: 11. The CDR3 loop reads CASSVGLAGVGSYEQYF. CDR3 nucleotides: TGCGCCAGCAGCGTCGGGCTAGCGGGAGTAGGGTCCTACGAGCAGTACTTC.

Of note for this clone: Other DNA sequences in this sample translate to the same CDR3. The chain couples TRBV5-1 to TRBJ2-3; 16 nucleotides line up with TRBD2. The germline V gene encodes CDR1 SGHRS and CDR2 YFSETQ. V was pared by 0 bases and J by 0 bases, with 1 base of the junction left unmatched. This CDR3 has 18 residues. The CDR3 spells CASSLGGLAGGSTDTQYF. Here the CDR3 DNA reads TGCGCCAGCAGCTTGGGGGGACTAGCGGGAGGGAGCACAGATACGCAGTATTTT.

This chain uses TRBV7-9 with TRBJ2-2, with 7 bases that match TRBD1. From germline, CDR1 is SEHNR and CDR2 FQNEAQ (reference sequence). The ends lost 5 bases at V and 3 bases at J; junction bases unmatched: 3. CDR3 length: 14 residues. For the CDR3, the DNA is TGTGCCAGCAGCCTACAGGGGCACACCGGGGAGCTGTTTTTT. Translating gives CASSLQGHTGELFF.

This chain links TRBV28 with TRBJ1-3; TRBD1 matches at 7 bases. The CDR3 runs to 14 residues. The V gene end was trimmed by 3 bases and the J gene end by 3 bases; junction bases not matched to a gene: 2. The V gene's germline CDR1 is MDHEN and CDR2 SYDVKM. As DNA, the CDR3 is TGTGCCAGCAGTTTGACAGGGAGTGGAAACACCATATATTTT. Protein product: CASSLTGSGNTIYF.

V and J are TRBV7-2 and TRBJ1-5, with D possibly TRBD1 on 6 matching bases. Per germline, CDR1 SGHTA and CDR2 FQGNSA. CDR3 length equals 13 residues. The V and J ends lost 2 bases and 7 bases respectively, with 9 bases between them. The CDR3 here is CASSLQGLQPQHF. The CDR3 DNA reads as TGTGCCAGCAGCTTACAGGGGTTACAGCCCCAGCATTTT.

The chain recombines TRBV6-5 with TRBJ2-2, with D perhaps TRBD1 (6 bases). The CDR3 extends over 16 amino acids. Trimming cost V 0 bases and J 3 bases, with 11 bases left between them. The germline CDR1 and CDR2 sequences are MNHEY and SVGAGI. CDR3 DNA: TGTGCCAGCAGTTACTCATACAGGGCGTACACCGGGGAGCTGTTTTTT. Amino acids: CASSYSYRAYTGELFF.

The chain combines TRBV5-1 with TRBJ2-1; 10 positions agree with TRBD2. The ends lost 0 bases at V and 6 bases at J; junction bases unmatched: 6. Germline V gene data show CDR1 as SGHRS and CDR2 as YFSETQ. CDR3 size: 16 residues. The CDR3 region is CASSLGPGTSVNEQFF. The DNA of the CDR3 is TGCGCCAGCAGCTTGGGGCCCGGGACTAGCGTCAATGAGCAGTTCTTC. Supplemented by reference TRBV5-1 and TRBJ2-1, the full variable domain reads KAGVTQTPRYLIKTRGQQVTLSCSPISGHRSVSWYQQTPGQGLQFLFEYFSETQRNKGNFPGRFSGRQFSNSRSEMNVSTLELGDSALYLCASSLGPGTSVNEQFFGPGTRLTVL.

J is TRBJ2-3 and V is TRBV5-1, with 14 nucleotides matching TRBD2. The V segment lost 4 bases and the J segment 3 bases; nucleotides outside the gene matches: 1. The germline CDR1 and CDR2 sequences are SGHRS and YFSETQ. The CDR3 extends over 15 amino acids. CDR3 nucleotides: TGCGCCAGCAGCCGACTAGCGGGAGGGACAGATACGCAGTATTTT. Translated: CASSRLAGGTDTQYF.

The table lists this clone with a count of one. The genes are TRBV25-1 and TRBJ2-3; TRBD2 aligns across 10 bases. CDR1 and CDR2 (germline): MGHDK, SYGVNS. With 1 base clipped from V and 5 bases from J, the junction kept 6 bases outside the gene matches. The length of the CDR3 is 16 residues. The CDR3 loop is CASSESSAGGRDTQYF. In DNA, the CDR3 is TGTGCCAGCAGTGAATCATCAGCGGGAGGGAGAGATACGCAGTATTTT.

The chain has TRBV5-4 and TRBJ2-2, with unresolved D. Trimming left V 1 base short and J 7 bases short, with 8 bases between. From germline, CDR1 is SGHNT and CDR2 YYREEE (reference sequence). The CDR3 runs 13 residues. This CDR3 reads CASSLTTGGELFF. CDR3 in DNA: TGTGCCAGCAGCTTGACAACGGGCGGGGAGCTGTTTTTT.

V and J are TRBV6-6 and TRBJ2-7; TRBD2 matches 12 bases. The junction had 8 bases not matched to a gene; V was cut back by 5 bases and J by 6 bases. The germline CDR1 and CDR2 sequences are MNHNY and SVGAGI (reference sequence). This CDR3 has 15 residues. The DNA for the CDR3 is TGTGCCAGCAGTCCTAGACTAGCGGGAGCTGGCGAGCAGTACTTC. Translation gives CASSPRLAGAGEQYF.

The chain couples TRBV10-1 to TRBJ2-7; 9 bases line up with TRBD2. V lost 2 bases, J lost 5 bases, and 7 bases stayed unmatched. Germline V CDR1 and CDR2: WNHNN, SYGVQD (reference sequence). CDR3 length: 15 residues. As DNA, the CDR3 is TGCGCCAGCAGTGAGGTCGGGACTAGCAAAGACGAGCAGTACTTC. The encoded protein is CASSEVGTSKDEQYF.

The genes are TRBV29-1 and TRBJ1-2; D might be TRBD1 (6 bases). Germline V gene lookup returns CDR1 SQVTM and CDR2 ANQGSEA. There are 15 residues in the CDR3. The V end was cut by 4 bases, the J end by 0 bases, with 15 bases between. The chain's CDR3 is CSVGLRGGTNYGYTF. CDR3 DNA sequence: TGCAGCGTTGGTCTCAGGGGCGGGACTAACTATGGCTACACCTTC.

CDR3 DNA: TGTGCCAGCAGAGGGTCGGGAGCTAATGAAAAACTGTTTTTT. This translates into CASRGSGANEKLFF. The gene calls are TRBV2 and TRBJ1-4; D gene ambiguous. Between the trimmed V and J ends, which lost 6 bases and 3 bases, there was a span of 11 bases. The CDR3 is 14 amino acids. Germline CDR1 is SNHLY and CDR2 is FYNNEI.

The gene calls are TRBV28 and TRBJ1-2; 9 bases are shared with TRBD1. CDR1 is MDHEN and CDR2 is SYDVKM in the germline V gene. The CDR3 consists of 15 residues. The ends lost 4 bases at V and 2 bases at J; junction bases unmatched: 5. CDR3 nucleotide sequence: TGTGCCAGCAGTTCCCCGGGACAGGGAAACTATGGCTACACCTTC. It codes for CASSSPGQGNYGYTF.

The chain recombines TRBV18 with TRBJ2-1, with D hard to call. The CDR3 is 14 residues long. Germline CDR1 KGHSH, CDR2 LQKENI. Trimming left V 3 bases short and J 4 bases short, with 10 bases between. The DNA of the CDR3 is TGTGCCAGCTCACCCCCCTCGGTATACAATGAGCAGTTCTTC. It specifies CASSPPSVYNEQFF. Filled out from reference TRBV18 and TRBJ2-1, the complete variable domain reads NAGVMQNPRHLVRRRGQEARLRCSPMKGHSHVYWYRQLPEEGLKFMVYLQKENIIDESGMPKERFSAEFPKEGPSILRIQQVVRGDSAAYFCASSPPSVYNEQFFGPGTRLTVL.